This note documents a single T cell receptor beta chain sequence. As yet, its antigen is unknown. This sample was taken from a study of Ad26.COV2.S vaccination and SARS-CoV-2 variants. Profiling relied on immunoSEQ multiplex PCR, and the TCRdb table lists in-frame clones only, not all of them. Among roughly 380,000 clones listed, roughly 84% were seen once. The CDR3 length is 15 residues. V shed 0 bases and J shed 0 bases, with 6 bases lying between them. Germline values: CDR1 KGHSH, CDR2 LQKENI. Sample treatment: roughly 19 received Ad26.COV2.S at low or high dose, single or two shots; several received placebo; per-sample allocation not given. Day 63 following the first vaccine or placebo injection was when the samples were taken. Boston hosted the donor, who was an adult aged 18-55 years. The vaccine antigen was prefusion-stabilized Wuhan SARS-CoV-2 spike. General study points: Recipients given vaccine exceeded placebo recipients in spike-specific TCR breadth. Across vaccine and placebo recipients, the breadth of non-spike TCRs was similar.

The rearrangement uses TRBV18 and TRBJ2-1; D call uncertain. The sample in question was peripheral blood, obtained in a trial of Ad26.COV2.S vaccine versus placebo. This sequence originates from a person aged 18-60 years who received the Ad26.COV2.S COVID-19 vaccine or a placebo. CDR3 sequence: CASSPPASSYNEQFF. The CDR3 DNA reads as TGTGCCAGCTCACCACCGGCCAGCTCCTACAATGAGCAGTTCTTC.